Listed here are 29 T cell receptor beta chains from one sample, sequenced in a study of CD8+ T cells in alopecia areata. Treatment described: oral pan-JAK inhibitor, 5-10 mg twice daily. Reverse transcription of extracted RNA yielded cDNA, which provided the sequencing template. Method: immunoSEQ multiplex PCR; TCRdb's copy keeps in-frame clones and lacks some. The table includes 120,000 to 150,000 clones, 86% detected once. Material: CD8+ T cells sorted from blood, obtained at week 4, from a patient treated with tofacitinib. The source of these receptors is a human donor with alopecia areata.

The rearrangement uses TRBV29-1 and TRBJ2-7; 9 nucleotides agree with TRBD2. The length of the CDR3 is 14 residues. V lost 2 bases, J lost 3 bases, and 5 bases stayed unmatched. In germline, CDR1 is SQVTM, CDR2 ANQGSEA. CDR3 bases: TGCAGCGTTGAAATCGCGGGAGGGTTCTACGAGCAGTACTTC. It yields the protein CSVEIAGGFYEQYF.

J is TRBJ2-1 and V is TRBV5-1; D is unclear. The CDR3 is 11 amino acids. CDR1 SGHRS and CDR2 YFSETQ come from the germline V gene. Trimming stripped 4 bases from V and 8 bases from J, with 7 bases between. DNA of the CDR3: TGCGCCAGCAGCGATAGAGATGAGCAGTTCTTC. Its protein is CASSDRDEQFF.

The rearrangement uses TRBV5-4 and TRBJ2-1; a weak D match, TRBD1 (5 bases). Germline V gene data show CDR1 as SGHNT and CDR2 as YYREEE (reference sequence). V was cut by 4 bases and J by 1 base, with 12 bases left in between. The CDR3 is 15 residues long. In nucleotides, the CDR3 is TGTGCCAGCAGCCCGGGCAGGGAATCCTACAATGAGCAGTTCTTC. Translating it yields CASSPGRESYNEQFF. Full variable domain (rest looked up from reference TRBV5-4 and TRBJ2-1): ETGVTQSPTHLIKTRGQQVTLRCSSQSGHNTVSWYQQALGQGPQFIFQYYREEENGRGNFPPRFSGLQFPNYSSELNVNALELDDSALYLCASSPGRESYNEQFFGPGTRLTVL.

The V call is TRBV27, the J call TRBJ2-7; D unclear. The CDR3 extends over 14 amino acids. V lost 3 bases to trimming and J lost 1 base, with 10 bases between them. Germline CDR1 MNHEY, CDR2 SMNVEV (reference sequence). In nucleotides, the CDR3 is TGTGCCAGCAGTTTGGGCGCCGGATCCTACGAGCAGTACTTC. Translation: CASSLGAGSYEQYF.

This sequence joins TRBV6-5 and TRBJ2-2; D ambiguous. The CDR3 sequence is 14 residues long. From germline, CDR1 is MNHEY and CDR2 SVGAGI. Trimming pared 7 bases from V and 1 base from J, leaving 10 bases between. CDR3 DNA: TGTGCCAGCAAAGGACCAGTGAACACCGGGGAGCTGTTTTTT. It translates to CASKGPVNTGELFF.

This rearrangement joins TRBV4-1 to TRBJ2-1; no firm D call. The V gene's germline CDR1 is MGHRA and CDR2 YSYEKL. There are 15 residues in the CDR3. Trimming took off 3 bases at V and 1 base at J, with 10 bases between the two ends. CDR3 sequence: CASSQGGLSYNEQFF. The DNA of the CDR3 is TGCGCCAGCAGCCAGGGTGGTCTATCCTACAATGAGCAGTTCTTC.

This chain uses TRBV5-5 with TRBJ1-4; perhaps TRBD1 as D (6 bases). The germline V and J ends were trimmed by 1 base and 4 bases, with 17 bases remaining between them. CDR3 size: 17 residues. Germline assignment: CDR1 SGHKS and CDR2 YYEKEE (reference sequence). The CDR3 sequence: CASSLTWGRQVNEKLFF. CDR3 coding DNA: TGTGCCAGCAGCTTGACGTGGGGGAGACAGGTTAATGAAAAACTGTTTTTT.

This clone has more than one count but fewer than ten. The gene calls are TRBV5-4 and TRBJ2-7; D not certain. V was clipped by 4 bases and J by 0 bases, with 17 bases between them. The V gene's germline CDR1 is SGHNT and CDR2 YYREEE (reference sequence). The CDR3 has 16 residues. CDR3 region: CASSLATTVSSYEQYF. The CDR3 region has the DNA TGTGCCAGCAGCCTCGCAACCACGGTTAGCTCCTACGAGCAGTACTTC. Full variable domain (outside the CDR3, taken from reference TRBV5-4 and TRBJ2-7): ETGVTQSPTHLIKTRGQQVTLRCSSQSGHNTVSWYQQALGQGPQFIFQYYREEENGRGNFPPRFSGLQFPNYSSELNVNALELDDSALYLCASSLATTVSSYEQYFGPGTRLTVT.

The rearrangement links TRBV11-2 to TRBJ2-2; D possibly uses TRBD1 or TRBD2 (5 bases each). The germline V gene has CDR1 SGHAT and CDR2 FQNNGV. This CDR3 contains 16 residues. The V end lost 11 bases, the J end lost 0 bases, and 19 bases lay between the germline ends. The DNA for the CDR3 is TGTGCCGGCAATGATTTAGGGACCGCGAACACCGGGGAGCTGTTTTTT. Protein sequence: CAGNDLGTANTGELFF.

The genes are TRBV15 and TRBJ2-4, with TRBD2 matching over 7 bases. V was clipped by 3 bases and J by 15 bases; unmatched bases: 14. From germline, CDR1 is LNHNV and CDR2 YYDKDF (reference sequence). CDR3 length equals 14 residues. The CDR3 DNA reads as TGTGCCACCAGCAGCAAAAGACGTAGCGGGCCCCGGTACTTC. Its translation is CATSSKRRSGPRYF.

The genes are TRBV7-8 and TRBJ2-1; 7 nucleotides align to TRBD1. V dropped 5 bases and J dropped 2; count of bases not matched to a gene: 6. There are 15 residues in the CDR3. CDR1 is SGHVS, CDR2 FQNEAQ, per germline. The CDR3 DNA is TGTGCCAGCAGCCAAACACAGGGGACCTACAATGAGCAGTTCTTC. Translation: CASSQTQGTYNEQFF.

This chain joins TRBV27 and TRBJ1-5; no reliable D call. The CDR3 totals 15 residues. Per the germline V gene, CDR1 is MNHEY and CDR2 is SMNVEV (reference sequence). Trimming shortened V by 1 base and J by 0 bases, and 7 bases separated the two germline ends. The CDR3 nucleotides are TGTGCCAGCAGTTTATTCAGCAATAGCAATCAGCCCCAGCATTTT. This gives the protein CASSLFSNSNQPQHF.

This clone was seen more than once but under ten times. The V gene is TRBV9, the J gene TRBJ2-2, with D unclear. V lost 4 bases and J lost 3, with 16 bases in between. Germline CDR1 reads SGDLS; CDR2 reads YYNGEE. CDR3 length: 16 residues. CDR3 residues: CASSLNAVLDTGELFF. CDR3 DNA: TGTGCCAGCAGCCTCAACGCAGTTTTGGACACCGGGGAGCTGTTTTTT.

The rearrangement links TRBV6-1 to TRBJ2-7; D is uncertain. The CDR3 totals 12 residues. Germline loops: CDR1 MNHNS, CDR2 SASEGT. The V and J ends lost 3 bases and 5 bases respectively, with 8 bases between them. Written as DNA, the CDR3 is TGTGCCAGCAGTGACCTAGTCCACGAGCAGTACTTC. This encodes CASSDLVHEQYF.

This rearrangement joins TRBV25-1 to TRBJ2-5; possible D gene TRBD2, 5 bases. Per the germline V gene, CDR1 is MGHDK and CDR2 is SYGVNS. With 8 bases removed from V and 4 bases from J, the gap between germline ends came to 11 bases. The CDR3 covers 12 residues. CDR3 residues: CASSERGETQYF. The DNA for the CDR3 is TGTGCCAGCTCCGAACGGGGAGAGACCCAGTACTTC.

The chain combines TRBV7-6 with TRBJ2-5; TRBD2 matches 10 bases. CDR3 length equals 14 residues. Germline CDR1 and CDR2: SGHVS and FNYEAQ. Unmatched junction bases numbered 4, after V lost 5 bases and J lost 4 bases. CDR3: CASSLRTSGETQYF. The CDR3, as DNA: TGTGCCAGCAGCCTCAGGACTAGCGGAGAGACCCAGTACTTC. Complete variable domain (other parts from reference TRBV7-6 and TRBJ2-5): GAGVSQSPRYKVTKRGQDVALRCDPISGHVSLYWYRQALGQGPEFLTYFNYEAQQDKSGLPNDRFSAERPEGSISTLTIQRTEQRDSAMYRCASSLRTSGETQYFGPGTRLLVL.

The V and J genes are TRBV10-3 and TRBJ2-2, with a tentative D call TRBD2 (6 bases). From germline, CDR1 is ENHRY and CDR2 SYGVKD. The ends were cut back, 3 bases at V and 4 bases at J, with 15 bases in the middle. This CDR3 contains 16 residues. The CDR3 DNA reads as TGTGCCATCAGTGACTGGGACTTGCCCCCCACCGGGGAGCTGTTTTTT. This codes for CAISDWDLPPTGELFF.

Note on this clone: One end of the junction varies from germline; a read error may be responsible. This chain joins TRBV27 and TRBJ2-1; TRBD1 aligns across 8 bases. From germline, CDR1 is MNHEY and CDR2 SMNVEV (reference sequence). The CDR3 totals 12 residues. The CDR3 loop reads CASSAQRDRWLF. The CDR3 region has the DNA TGTGCCAGCAGTGCCCAACGGGACAGGTGGCTCTTC.

The gene calls are TRBV11-2 and TRBJ1-2, with 10 positions matching TRBD1. V lost 5 bases, J lost 1 base, and 10 bases stayed unmatched. The CDR3 is made up of 17 amino acids. In germline, CDR1 is SGHAT, CDR2 FQNNGV. CDR3 residues: CASSHYGTGAFNYGYTF. For the CDR3, the DNA is TGTGCCAGCAGCCACTACGGGACAGGGGCCTTTAACTATGGCTACACCTTC.

The sample holds one count of this clone. The chain recombines TRBV11-2 with TRBJ1-1, with D unresolved. CDR1 and CDR2 from the germline V gene are SGHAT and FQNNGV. CDR3 length equals 13 residues. The germline V and J ends were trimmed by 0 bases and 5 bases, with 7 bases remaining between them. CDR3 DNA: TGTGCCAGCAGCTTAGAGATAAATACTGAAGCTTTCTTT. This codes for CASSLEINTEAFF.

This chain links TRBV5-1 with TRBJ2-5; 7 positions match TRBD1. The CDR3 has 16 amino acids. Germline CDR1 SGHRS, CDR2 YFSETQ. The V segment lost 2 bases and the J segment 3 bases; nucleotides outside the gene matches: 10. CDR3 loop: CASSFPNRGAKETQYF. The CDR3 DNA reads as TGCGCCAGCAGCTTCCCGAACAGGGGAGCAAAAGAGACCCAGTACTTC.

This clone was seen once. The V and J genes are TRBV19 and TRBJ2-1; TRBD2 aligns across 9 bases. Germline trimming cut 6 bases from V and 5 bases from J; bases unmatched to any gene: 8. This CDR3 is built from 15 residues. Germline CDR1 and CDR2: LNHDA and SQIVND (reference sequence). The CDR3 here is CASRLGLAPNNEQFF. DNA of the CDR3: TGTGCCAGTAGACTCGGACTAGCGCCGAACAATGAGCAGTTCTTC. Together with reference TRBV19 and TRBJ2-1, the CDR3 gives the full variable domain: DGGITQSPKYLFRKEGQNVTLSCEQNLNHDAMYWYRQDPGQGLRLIYYSQIVNDFQKGDIAEGYSVSREKKESFPLTVTSAQKNPTAFYLCASRLGLAPNNEQFFGPGTRLTVL.

V usage is TRBV29-1 and J usage is TRBJ2-7; D remains ambiguous. The CDR3 is 12 residues long. Trimming stripped 4 bases from V and 6 bases from J, with 13 bases between. CDR1 and CDR2 from the germline V gene are SQVTM and ANQGSEA. The CDR3 sequence is CSVGTDTFEQYF. CDR3 in DNA: TGCAGCGTTGGGACGGATACTTTCGAGCAGTACTTC.

The gene calls are TRBV2 and TRBJ2-1; no definite D call. V lost 2 bases to trimming and J lost 0 bases, with 8 bases between them. Germline V CDR1 and CDR2: SNHLY, FYNNEI. The CDR3 contains 15 residues. CDR3 protein: CASSEQPSSYNEQFF. CDR3 coding DNA: TGTGCCAGCAGTGAACAGCCAAGCTCCTACAATGAGCAGTTCTTC.

This chain connects TRBV7-9 to TRBJ2-6, with D possibly being TRBD1 (6 bases). Trimming cost V 4 bases and J 3 bases, with 13 bases left between them. Germline V gene data show CDR1 as SEHNR and CDR2 as FQNEAQ (reference sequence). The length of the CDR3 is 16 residues. CDR3 protein: CASSSNWGLGANVLTF. CDR3 DNA: TGTGCCAGCAGCTCCAATTGGGGGCTTGGGGCCAACGTCCTGACTTTC. Supplemented by reference TRBV7-9 and TRBJ2-6, the full variable domain reads DTGVSQNPRHKITKRGQNVTFRCDPISEHNRLYWYRQTLGQGPEFLTYFQNEAQLEKSRLLSDRFSAERPKGSFSTLEIQRTEQGDSAMYLCASSSNWGLGANVLTFGAGSRLTVL.

The chain uses TRBV15 and TRBJ2-7; 7 nucleotides align to TRBD2. Germline lookup yields CDR1 LNHNV and CDR2 YYDKDF (reference sequence). The CDR3 spans 15 residues. V dropped 0 bases and J dropped 6; count of bases not matched to a gene: 8. This chain's CDR3 is CATSRDGARGVEQYF. CDR3 bases: TGTGCCACCAGCAGAGATGGAGCCCGGGGGGTCGAGCAGTACTTC.

This rearrangement joins TRBV29-1 to TRBJ2-7, with 10 bases lining up with TRBD2. V trimming: 3 bases; J trimming: 4 bases; junction bases outside the gene matches: 12. This CDR3 contains 16 residues. Per germline, CDR1 SQVTM and CDR2 ANQGSEA. DNA for the CDR3: TGCAGCGTTGACCCTAACCTAGCGGGAGAAGATTACGAGCAGTACTTC. It encodes CSVDPNLAGEDYEQYF.

This clone was detected once. The gene calls are TRBV29-1 and TRBJ2-7, with 7 positions matching TRBD1. Germline lookup yields CDR1 SQVTM and CDR2 ANQGSEA. There are 12 residues in the CDR3. With V trimmed by 6 bases and J by 1 base, 3 bases remained unmatched. As DNA, the CDR3 is TGCAGCGTCGGGACAGAGTCCTACGAGCAGTACTTC. This codes for CSVGTESYEQYF.

This clone was seen a single time. The V call is TRBV29-1, the J call TRBJ2-1; D unresolved. Germline lookup yields CDR1 SQVTM and CDR2 ANQGSEA. This CDR3 spans 12 amino acids. Trimming removed 0 bases at V and 5 bases at J, with 5 bases between. CDR3 residues: CSVEDRDNEQFF. DNA for the CDR3: TGCAGCGTTGAAGATCGGGACAATGAGCAGTTCTTC.